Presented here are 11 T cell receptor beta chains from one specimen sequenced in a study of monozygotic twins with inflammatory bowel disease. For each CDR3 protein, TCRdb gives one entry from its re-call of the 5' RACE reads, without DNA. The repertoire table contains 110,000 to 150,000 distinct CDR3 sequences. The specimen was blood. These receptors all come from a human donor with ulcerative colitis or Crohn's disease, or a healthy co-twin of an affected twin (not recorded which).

The CDR3 is CASSYPSTSGSTGVLFF. The chain employs TRBV6-5 and TRBJ2-2; the D gene TCRdb calls, TRBD2, cannot be checked with no DNA. This CDR3 spans 17 amino acids. Germline CDR1 is MNHEY and CDR2 is SVGAGI.

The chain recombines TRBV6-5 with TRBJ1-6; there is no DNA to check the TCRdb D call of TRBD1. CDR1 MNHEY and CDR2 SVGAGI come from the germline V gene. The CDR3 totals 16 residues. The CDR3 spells CASSYGGQGSGSPLHF.

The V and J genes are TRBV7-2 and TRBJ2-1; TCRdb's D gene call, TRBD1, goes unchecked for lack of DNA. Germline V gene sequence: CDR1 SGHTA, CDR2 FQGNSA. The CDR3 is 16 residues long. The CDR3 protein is CASSLDEVAAPWEQFF.

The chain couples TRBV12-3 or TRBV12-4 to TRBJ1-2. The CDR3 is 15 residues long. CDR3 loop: CASSFFGEVSYGYTF.

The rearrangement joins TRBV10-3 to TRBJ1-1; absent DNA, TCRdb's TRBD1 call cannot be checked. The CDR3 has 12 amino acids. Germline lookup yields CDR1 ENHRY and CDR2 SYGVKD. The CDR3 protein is CANRAPNTEAFF.

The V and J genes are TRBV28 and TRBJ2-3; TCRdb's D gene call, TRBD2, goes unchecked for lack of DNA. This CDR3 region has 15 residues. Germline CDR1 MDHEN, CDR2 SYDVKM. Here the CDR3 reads CASSFLAGVADTQYF.

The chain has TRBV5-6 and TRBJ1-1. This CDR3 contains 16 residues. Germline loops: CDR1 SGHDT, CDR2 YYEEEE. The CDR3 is CASSFRTEIMNTEAFF.

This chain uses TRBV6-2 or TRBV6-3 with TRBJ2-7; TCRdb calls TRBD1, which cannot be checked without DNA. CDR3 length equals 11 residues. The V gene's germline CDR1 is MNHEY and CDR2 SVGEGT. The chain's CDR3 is CASSPRYEQYF.

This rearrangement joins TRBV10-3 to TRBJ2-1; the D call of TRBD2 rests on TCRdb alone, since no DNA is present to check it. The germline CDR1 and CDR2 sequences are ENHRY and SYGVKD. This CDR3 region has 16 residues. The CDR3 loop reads CAISENPSGINVRQFF.

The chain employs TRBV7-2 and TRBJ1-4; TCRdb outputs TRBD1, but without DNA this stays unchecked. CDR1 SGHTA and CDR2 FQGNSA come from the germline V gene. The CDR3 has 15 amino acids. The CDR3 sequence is CASSLRGSANEKLFF.

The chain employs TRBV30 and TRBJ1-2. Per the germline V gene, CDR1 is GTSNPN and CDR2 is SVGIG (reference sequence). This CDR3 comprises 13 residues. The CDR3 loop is CACGQGGSYGYTF.